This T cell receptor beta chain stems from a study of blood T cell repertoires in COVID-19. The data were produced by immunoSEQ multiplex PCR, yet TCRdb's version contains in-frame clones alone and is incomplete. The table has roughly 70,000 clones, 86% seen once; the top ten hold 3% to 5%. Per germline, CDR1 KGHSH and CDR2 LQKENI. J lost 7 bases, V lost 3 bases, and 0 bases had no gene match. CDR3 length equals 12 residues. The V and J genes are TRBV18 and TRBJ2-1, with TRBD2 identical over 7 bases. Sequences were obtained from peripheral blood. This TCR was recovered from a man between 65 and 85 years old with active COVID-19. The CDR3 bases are TGTGCCAGCTCACCGGGGGGGAATGAGCAGTTCTTC. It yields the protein CASSPGGNEQFF.